This T cell receptor (beta chain) was profiled in a study of CD8+ T cells in alopecia areata. V was shortened by 4 bases and J by 3 bases, with 11 bases between the two germline ends. The CDR3 runs 13 residues. Germline lookup yields CDR1 SGHDT and CDR2 FRDEAV. Whole-study findings and limits: Lesional tissue from the scalp (especially in alopecia totalis/universalis) showed higher clonality than normal scalp.

This clone was detected only a few times. Its specificity is unknown. The genes and germline here are from mouse. The DNA ends 4 residues before the CDR3 does, and the rest of the CDR3 is filled in from the germline J gene. It was cDNA, reverse transcribed from extracted RNA, that served as the sequencing template. Some clones are missing from TCRdb's copy, which holds only in-frame ones; the method was immunoSEQ multiplex PCR. The repertoire consists of about 110,000 clones, none detected only once. This chain links TRBV14 with TRBJ2-7; possibly TRBD1 for D (6 bases). Sequenced sample: lesional skin. The TCR sequence derives from a C3H/HeJ mouse with alopecia areata. Strain haplotype at MHC: H2-k. The covered CDR3 bases are TGTGCCAGCAGTCCCGGACAGCGCTAT. The encoded protein is CASSPGQRY. The full-length CDR3 reads as CASSPGQRYEQYF.